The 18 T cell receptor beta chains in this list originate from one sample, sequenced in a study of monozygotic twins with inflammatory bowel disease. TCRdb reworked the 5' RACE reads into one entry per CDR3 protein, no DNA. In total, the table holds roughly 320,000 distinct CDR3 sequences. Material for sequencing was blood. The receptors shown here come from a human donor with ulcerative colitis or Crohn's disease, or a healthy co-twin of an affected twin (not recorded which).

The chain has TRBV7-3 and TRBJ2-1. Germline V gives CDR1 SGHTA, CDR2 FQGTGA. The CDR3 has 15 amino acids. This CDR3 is CASAARGASYNEQFF.

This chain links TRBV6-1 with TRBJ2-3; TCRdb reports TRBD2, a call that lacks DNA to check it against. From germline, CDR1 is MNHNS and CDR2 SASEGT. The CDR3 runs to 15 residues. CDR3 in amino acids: CASSSRGASTDTQYF.

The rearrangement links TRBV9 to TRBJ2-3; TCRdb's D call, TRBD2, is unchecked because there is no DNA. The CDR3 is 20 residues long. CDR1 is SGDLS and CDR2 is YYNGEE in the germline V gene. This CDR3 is CASSVGRGMLGLAGTDTQYF.

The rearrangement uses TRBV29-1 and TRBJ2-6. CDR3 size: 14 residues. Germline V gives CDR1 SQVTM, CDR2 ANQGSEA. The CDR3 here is CSVEGIAGANVLTF. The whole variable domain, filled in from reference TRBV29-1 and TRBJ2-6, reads SAVISQKPSRDICQRGTSLTIQCQVDSQVTMMFWYRQQPGQSLTLIATANQGSEATYESGFVIDKFPISRPNLTFSTLTVSNMSPEDSSIYLCSVEGIAGANVLTFGAGSRLTVL.

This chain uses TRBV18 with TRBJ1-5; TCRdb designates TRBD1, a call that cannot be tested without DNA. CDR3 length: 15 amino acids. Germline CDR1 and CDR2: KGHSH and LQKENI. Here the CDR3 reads CASSPSMVGDQPQHF.

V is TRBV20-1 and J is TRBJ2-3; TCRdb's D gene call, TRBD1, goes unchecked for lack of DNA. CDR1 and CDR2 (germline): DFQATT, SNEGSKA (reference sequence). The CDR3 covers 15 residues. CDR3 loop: CSARDREGGTHTQYF.

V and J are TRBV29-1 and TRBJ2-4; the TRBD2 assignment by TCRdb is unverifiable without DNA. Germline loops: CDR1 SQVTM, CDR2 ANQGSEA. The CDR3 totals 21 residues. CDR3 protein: CSGSTGLPGLAGSLAKNIQYF.

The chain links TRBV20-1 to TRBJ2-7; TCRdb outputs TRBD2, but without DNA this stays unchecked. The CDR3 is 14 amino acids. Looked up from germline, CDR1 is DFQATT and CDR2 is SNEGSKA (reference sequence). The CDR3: CSATPLAGGPEQYF.

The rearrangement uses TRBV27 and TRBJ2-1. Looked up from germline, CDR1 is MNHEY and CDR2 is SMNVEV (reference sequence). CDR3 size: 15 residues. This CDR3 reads CASSRPFGTYNEQFF.

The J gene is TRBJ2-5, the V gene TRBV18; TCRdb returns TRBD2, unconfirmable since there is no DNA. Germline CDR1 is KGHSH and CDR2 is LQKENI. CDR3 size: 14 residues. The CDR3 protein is CASSPAGGQETQYF.

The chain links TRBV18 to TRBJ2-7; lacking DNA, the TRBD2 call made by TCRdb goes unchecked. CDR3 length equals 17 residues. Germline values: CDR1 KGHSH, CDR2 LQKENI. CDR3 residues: CASSPVTSGGPAYEQYF.

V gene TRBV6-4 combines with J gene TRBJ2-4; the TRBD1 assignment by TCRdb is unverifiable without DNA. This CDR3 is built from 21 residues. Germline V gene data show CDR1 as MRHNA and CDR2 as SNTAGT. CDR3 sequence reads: CASSWGPFRGHRGLAKNIQYF.

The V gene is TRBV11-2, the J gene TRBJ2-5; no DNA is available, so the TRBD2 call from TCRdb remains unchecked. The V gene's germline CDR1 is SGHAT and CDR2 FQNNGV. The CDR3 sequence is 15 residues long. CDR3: CASSLEGLGERTQYF.

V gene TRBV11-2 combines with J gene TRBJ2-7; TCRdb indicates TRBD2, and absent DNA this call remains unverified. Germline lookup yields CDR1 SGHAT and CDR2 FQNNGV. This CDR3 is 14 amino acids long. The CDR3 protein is CASSSLLAGGEQYF.

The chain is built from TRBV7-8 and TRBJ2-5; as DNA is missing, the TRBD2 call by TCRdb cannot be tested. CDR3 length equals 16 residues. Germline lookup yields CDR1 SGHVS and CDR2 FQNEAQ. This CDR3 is CASSLASGGYQETQYF.

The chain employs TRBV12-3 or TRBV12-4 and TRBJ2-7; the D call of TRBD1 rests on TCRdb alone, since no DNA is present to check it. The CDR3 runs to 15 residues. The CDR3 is CASRERQAGSHEQYF.

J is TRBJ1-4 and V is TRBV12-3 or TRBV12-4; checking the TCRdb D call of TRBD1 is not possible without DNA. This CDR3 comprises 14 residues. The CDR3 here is CASTMTGVGEKLFF.

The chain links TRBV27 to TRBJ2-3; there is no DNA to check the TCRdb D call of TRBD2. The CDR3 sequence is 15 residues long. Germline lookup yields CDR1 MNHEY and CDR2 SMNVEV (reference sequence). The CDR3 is CASSLEASNTDTQYF.